Shown below are 15 T cell receptor beta chains from a single sample sequenced in a study of blood T cells in healthy people across ages. Through a sample-barcoded 5' primer and a J-beta primer mix, a second PCR was run for roughly 6 to 11 cycles. A single record per CDR3 protein comes from TCRdb applying MiXCR to the 5' RACE reads. Here the sample spans fewer than 1,200,000 distinct CDR3 sequences, 20% to 25% being singletons. This sample also belongs to another study, concerning T cells of mothers and their children.

The specimen sequenced was blood. The source of these receptors is a girl aged 2 to 9 in good health.

This clonotype turned up a few times. The chain has TRBV6-1 and TRBJ2-7, with TRBD1 matching 8 bases. Germline V gene lookup returns CDR1 MNHNS and CDR2 SASEGT. V lost 8 bases, J lost 4 bases, and 10 bases stayed unmatched. The CDR3 loop spans 14 amino acids. CDR3 sequence (DNA): TGTGCCAGCGGGGATCCAGGGGGCGCTTACGAGCAGTACTTC. This sequence encodes CASGDPGGAYEQYF.

This clonotype has just a few counts. This chain connects TRBV7-9 to TRBJ2-5, with 11 bases that match TRBD2. TRBJ2-1 explains the end of the DNA better; the J call may be wrong. Germline CDR1 reads SEHNR; CDR2 reads FQNEAQ (reference sequence). There are 17 residues in the CDR3. Here the CDR3 DNA reads TGTGCCAGCAGCATACTTAGCGGGGGGGCCTCTCGCAATGAGCAGTTCTTC. It yields the protein CASSILSGGASRNEQFF.

This clonotype was picked up a small number of times. The chain links TRBV20-1 to TRBJ2-7; no firm D call. CDR1 is DFQATT, CDR2 SNEGSKA, per germline (reference sequence). Trimming removed 3 bases at V and 1 base at J, with 16 bases between. This CDR3 comprises 15 residues. The DNA for the CDR3 is TGCAGTGCTAGCCCCGCGCGCGGCCCTTCCTACGAGCAGTACTTC. This sequence encodes CSASPARGPSYEQYF.

This clonotype was seen a handful of times. Being one base from a much bigger clone, this may be a read error. The chain has TRBV6-5 and TRBJ1-2, with 7 nucleotides matching TRBD1. Per germline, CDR1 MNHEY and CDR2 SVGAGI. The CDR3 covers 13 residues. In DNA, the CDR3 is TGTGCCCGCAGGAAAGGGGGCTTCTATGGCTACACCTTC. Amino acid sequence: CARRKGGFYGYTF.

There are a few counts of this clonotype. The chain is built from TRBV20-1 and TRBJ2-1, with unresolved D. Trimming left V 5 bases short and J 3 bases short, with 11 bases between. Per the germline V gene, CDR1 is DFQATT and CDR2 is SNEGSKA (reference sequence). The CDR3 loop spans 13 amino acids. Here the CDR3 reads CSAADLNYNEQFF. In DNA, the CDR3 is TGCAGTGCTGCGGACCTCAACTACAATGAGCAGTTCTTC.

The J gene is TRBJ2-5, the V gene TRBV24-1; 8 positions match TRBD2. The assigned J gene may be wrong: the sequence end matches TRBJ2-1 better. Germline-derived CDR1 and CDR2 are KGHDR and SFDVKD. The CDR3 has 11 amino acids. The CDR3 sequence: CATSGGGRQFF. CDR3 DNA sequence: TGTGCCACCAGTGGCGGGGGGCGACAGTTCTTC.

This clonotype was counted a few times. V usage is TRBV7-2 and J usage is TRBJ2-7; 7 positions agree with TRBD2. V lost 3 bases, J lost 4 bases, and 15 bases stayed unmatched. The CDR3 is 17 amino acids. The germline CDR1 and CDR2 sequences are SGHTA and FQGNSA. CDR3 DNA sequence: TGTGCCAGCAGCTTGCTTGGAGGGAGGGGAGTGCTATACGAGCAGTACTTC. Protein sequence: CASSLLGGRGVLYEQYF.

This chain joins TRBV12-3 or TRBV12-4 and TRBJ2-4, with D possibly being TRBD1 or TRBD2 (6 bases each). Trimming left V 6 bases short and J 12 bases short, with 12 bases between. This CDR3 spans 11 amino acids. CDR3 bases: TGTGCCAGCAGCCGCAAGGGGGGTCAGTACTTC. Amino acid sequence: CASSRKGGQYF.

This clonotype was detected a few times. The chain combines TRBV6-2 or TRBV6-3 with TRBJ2-3; the match to TRBD2 covers 11 bases. Trimming removed 6 bases from V and 2 bases from J; junction bases left unmatched: 7. Per the germline V gene, CDR1 is MNHEY and CDR2 is SVGEGT. This CDR3 comprises 16 residues. This chain's CDR3 is CASSAGLAGLTDTQYF. CDR3 in DNA: TGTGCCAGCAGCGCCGGACTAGCGGGCCTCACAGATACGCAGTATTTT.

With regard to this clonotype: Its ends do not fully match the called genes, so a read error is possible. The V gene is TRBV6-6, the J gene TRBJ2-5, with TRBD1 matching 7 bases. The CDR3 totals 12 residues. CDR1 and CDR2 (germline): MNHNY, SVGAGI (reference sequence). CDR3 DNA sequence: TGTGCCAGCAGTTACCCCGGACAGGAGCAATTCTTC. This encodes CASSYPGQEQFF.

In this sample, this clonotype turned up a few times. This chain connects TRBV7-9 to TRBJ2-7; 8 positions match TRBD1. V lost 3 bases, J lost 3 bases, and 13 bases stayed unmatched. This CDR3 contains 17 residues. Germline V gene data show CDR1 as SEHNR and CDR2 as FQNEAQ (reference sequence). The CDR3 sequence is CASSFSTRTGKIYEQYF. The CDR3 nucleotides are TGTGCCAGCAGCTTCTCCACCCGGACAGGGAAAATCTACGAGCAGTACTTC.

The chain has TRBV5-1 and TRBJ2-7; D assignment may be TRBD1 or TRBD2 (5 bases each). This CDR3 contains 15 residues. Trimming cost V 4 bases and J 5 bases, with 19 bases left between them. In germline, CDR1 is SGHRS, CDR2 YFSETQ. This chain's CDR3 is CASSILEGPGHEQYF. The CDR3 nucleotides are TGCGCCAGCAGCATTCTAGAGGGACCTGGGCACGAGCAGTACTTC.

The V gene is TRBV13, the J gene TRBJ2-3; tentative D call: TRBD2 (6 bases). Per the germline V gene, CDR1 is PRHDT and CDR2 is FYEKMQ (reference sequence). V dropped 0 bases and J dropped 2 bases, with 18 bases sitting between them. CDR3 length equals 18 residues. The CDR3 is CASSLGNMRGANTDTQYF. For the CDR3, the DNA is TGTGCCAGCAGCTTAGGAAACATGCGCGGGGCGAACACAGATACGCAGTATTTT. Looking up the rest from reference TRBV13 and TRBJ2-3 gives the full variable domain: AAGVIQSPRHLIKEKRETATLKCYPIPRHDTVYWYQQGPGQDPQFLISFYEKMQSDKGSIPDRFSAQQFSDYHSELNMSSLELGDSALYFCASSLGNMRGANTDTQYFGPGTRLTVL.

The rearrangement joins TRBV28 to TRBJ2-7, with TRBD1 matching 8 bases. V dropped 7 bases and J dropped 4; count of bases not matched to a gene: 12. Germline-derived CDR1 and CDR2 are MDHEN and SYDVKM. The CDR3 has 15 amino acids. The CDR3 loop reads CASTLDRGHLYEQYF. In DNA, the CDR3 is TGTGCCAGCACTCTTGACAGGGGTCATCTATACGAGCAGTACTTC.

As for this clonotype: One end of the junction fails to match germline, which may point to a read error. This chain links TRBV20-1 with TRBJ2-5, with D unclear. Germline V lookup: CDR1 DFQATT, CDR2 SNEGSKA (reference sequence). This CDR3 is built from 13 residues. The CDR3 region is CSARDPRAETQYF. The CDR3 nucleotides read TGCAGTGCGAGAGATCCAAGGGCGGAGACCCAGTACTTC.